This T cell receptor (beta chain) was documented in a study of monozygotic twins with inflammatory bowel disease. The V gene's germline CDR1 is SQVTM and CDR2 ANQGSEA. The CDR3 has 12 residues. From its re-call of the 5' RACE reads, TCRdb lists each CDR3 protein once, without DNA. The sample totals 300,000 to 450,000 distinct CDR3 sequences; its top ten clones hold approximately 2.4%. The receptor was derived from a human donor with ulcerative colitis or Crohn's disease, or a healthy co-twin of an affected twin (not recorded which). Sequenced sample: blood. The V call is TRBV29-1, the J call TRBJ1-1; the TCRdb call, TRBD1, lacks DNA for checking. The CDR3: CSGGQTNTEAFF.